A selection of T cell receptor beta chains follows, all from one sample in a study of T cells in Graves' hyperthyroidism and ophthalmopathy. TCRdb fed the multiplex PCR reads into MiXCR, producing one record per CDR3 protein. Of about 290,000 distinct CDR3 sequences listed, 13% are singletons. Sequencing was done on a sample of blood. Source of these receptors: a woman younger than 45 with Graves' hyperthyroidism that later progressed to Graves' ophthalmopathy. CDR3s leave out the opening cysteine and the closing phenylalanine or tryptophan.

TRBV7-8	TRBJ1-5	ASSLYSLGQGNQPQH
TRBV28	TRBJ2-7	ASSRTSGPPYEQY
TRBV18	TRBJ2-7	ASSVELAPYEQY
TRBV7-2	TRBJ2-1	ASGKGLANEQF
TRBV9	TRBJ1-1	ASSLGAGNTEAF
TRBV20-1	TRBJ2-5	SARGGPGRAEAETQY
TRBV3-1	TRBJ1-4	ASSQGRGLSGEKLF
TRBV6-2/TRBV6-3	TRBJ2-1	ASSYGYEQF
TRBV6-6	TRBJ2-1	ASSYGGTAYNEQF
TRBV6-6	TRBJ2-6	ASSYSWVSGANVLT
TRBV29-1	TRBJ1-3	SVETIGNTIY
TRBV4-3	TRBJ2-7	ASSQEEEGYEQY
TRBV3-1	TRBJ2-1	ASSSTVGTTFSGEQF
TRBV28	TRBJ1-1	ASSPGGVRDTEAF
TRBV6-5	TRBJ2-1	ASSYTRAGGPDEQF
TRBV20-1	TRBJ2-2	SVSDPNTGELF
TRBV19	TRBJ1-2	ATELRGLGYT
TRBV28	TRBJ1-6	ASSGVIRDFSYNSPLH
TRBV6-1	TRBJ1-1	ASSPTVFMNTEAF
TRBV30	TRBJ2-1	AWGGQANEQF
TRBV2	TRBJ2-1	ASSEAGGGNEQF
TRBV7-2	TRBJ2-5	ASSFFGQETQY
TRBV7-9	TRBJ2-3	ASSLPSGDTDTQY
TRBV4-1	TRBJ1-2	ASSQVGTGARGYT
TRBV20-1	TRBJ2-4	SAGPNSGQGINIQY
TRBV27	TRBJ1-6	ASGYERGNSPLH
TRBV6-2/TRBV6-3	TRBJ2-1	ASSYGDSEQF
TRBV7-2	TRBJ2-1	ASSLIVLGNEQF
TRBV7-9	TRBJ2-5	ASSREPQGRETQY
TRBV5-1	TRBJ2-1	ASSLQDEQF
TRBV5-1	TRBJ2-3	ASSLEDGTDTQY
TRBV5-1	TRBJ2-7	ASSYWGAGADEQY
TRBV20-1	TRBJ1-1	SASPKGTEAF
TRBV12-3/TRBV12-4	TRBJ2-3	ASTRGDMVTDTQY
TRBV7-9	TRBJ2-1	ASSFNPYNEQF
TRBV5-6	TRBJ1-2	ASRSYGTVNDGYT
TRBV27	TRBJ1-1	ASSLSVGTPEAF
TRBV24-1	TRBJ2-3	ATSDEREIDFSTDAQY
TRBV4-1	TRBJ2-2	ASSQGASVNTGELF
TRBV7-6	TRBJ1-1	ASSSQTAGTEAF
TRBV6-2/TRBV6-3	TRBJ1-1	ASSSDRGRGHTEAF
TRBV28	TRBJ2-3	ASSLGAVTDTQY
TRBV27	TRBJ2-1	ATLSGTGGF
TRBV9	TRBJ2-3	ASSPPDVDTQY
TRBV6-5	TRBJ2-7	ASSYLREDEQY
TRBV18	TRBJ2-3	ASSRSGDYADTQY
TRBV7-9	TRBJ2-7	ASRPLQGQKSYEQY
TRBV5-1	TRBJ2-2	ASSPRAGGELF
TRBV19	TRBJ1-1	ASIPWGQGRGGNTEAF
TRBV9	TRBJ2-5	ASSSSGVGQETQY
TRBV7-2	TRBJ2-1	ASRLPAARAENEQF
TRBV20-1	TRBJ1-1	SARGSVNTEAF
TRBV19	TRBJ2-1	ASSIVAASFYEQF
TRBV3-1	TRBJ1-1	ASSPEWGDTEAF
TRBV9	TRBJ2-7	ASSYTSGREGEQY